This T cell receptor beta chain was identified during a study of T cells of healthy individuals. This clonotype appeared many times. The CDR3 covers 13 residues. CDR1 and CDR2 from the germline V gene are KGHDR and SFDVKD. V gave up 9 bases and J gave up 2 bases, with 9 bases separating them. TCRdb re-called the 5' RACE reads with MiXCR, one entry per CDR3 protein. The sample yields under 70,000 distinct CDR3 sequences, over 12% seen once. The chain couples TRBV24-1 to TRBJ2-2, with D hard to call. This receptor was taken from a human donor in good health. CDR3 in DNA: TGTGCCACCGAGGCCCCAAACACCGGGGAGCTGTTTTTT. Protein product: CATEAPNTGELFF.